These 27 T cell receptor beta chains share one sample of origin, sequenced in a study of OX40 agonist ivuxolimab in advanced cancers. TCRdb's copy holds only in-frame clones and misses some; the assay was immunoSEQ multiplex PCR. The sample holds 66,000 or so clones, 85% seen once. The material sequenced was CD4+ or CD8+ T cells sorted from blood, taken in a trial of the OX40 agonist ivuxolimab. Receptors originate from an adult with an advanced solid tumor such as melanoma, head and neck, liver or kidney cancer.

V gene TRBV6-5 combines with J gene TRBJ1-2; 8 bases are a match to TRBD1. The CDR3 is made up of 13 amino acids. Trimming took 5 bases from V and 7 from J; bases not matched to a gene: 6. Germline values: CDR1 MNHEY, CDR2 SVGAGI. For the CDR3, the DNA is TGTGCCAGCAGTACGCAGGGGGCGCGTGGCTACACCTTC. It specifies CASSTQGARGYTF.

In its sample, this clone was seen a few times. This chain uses TRBV27 with TRBJ1-5; 8 bases fit TRBD1. CDR3 length equals 15 residues. J lost 4 bases, V lost 5 bases, and 7 bases had no gene match. Germline V CDR1 and CDR2: MNHEY, SMNVEV (reference sequence). The CDR3 sequence is CASSPGQGGNQPQHF. The CDR3 nucleotides are TGTGCCAGCAGTCCAGGACAGGGAGGGAATCAGCCCCAGCATTTT.

V gene TRBV6-4 combines with J gene TRBJ2-7, with D possibly called TRBD1 or TRBD2 (5 bases each). Germline values: CDR1 MRHNA, CDR2 SNTAGT. The CDR3 totals 13 residues. The ends were cut back, 5 bases at V and 7 bases at J, with 15 bases in the middle. The CDR3: CASSYDSTGEQYF. The CDR3, as DNA: TGTGCCAGCAGTTACGACAGCACGGGGGAGCAGTACTTC.

This clone was picked up a small number of times. The chain couples TRBV7-2 to TRBJ2-7, with 9 nucleotides matching TRBD1. Germline loops: CDR1 SGHTA, CDR2 FQGNSA. This CDR3 has 14 residues. V shed 2 bases and J 3 bases; nucleotides not matched to a gene: 2. The CDR3: CASSLSTGGYEQYF. The CDR3 coding sequence is TGTGCCAGCAGCTTATCGACAGGGGGCTACGAGCAGTACTTC.

This sequence joins TRBV27 and TRBJ2-2; 8 bases are shared with TRBD2. Germline V CDR1 and CDR2: MNHEY, SMNVEV (reference sequence). The CDR3 is 16 residues long. With 3 bases clipped from V and 1 base from J, the junction kept 4 bases outside the gene matches. CDR3 DNA sequence: TGTGCCAGCAGTTTTCTAAGCGGGGGGAACACCGGGGAGCTGTTTTTT. It is translated as CASSFLSGGNTGELFF.

The chain recombines TRBV18 with TRBJ1-3; 7 bases line up with TRBD1. Germline V gene lookup returns CDR1 KGHSH and CDR2 LQKENI. The CDR3 length is 16 residues. V lost 3 bases to trimming and J lost 4 bases; unmatched junction nucleotides: 9. The CDR3 bases are TGTGCCAGCTCACCCGACCAGGGGGTCGGGGGAAACACCATATATTTT. Translated, it gives CASSPDQGVGGNTIYF.

The rearrangement joins TRBV27 to TRBJ1-5; D is possibly TRBD1 (6 bases). CDR3 length equals 14 residues. Germline V gene lookup returns CDR1 MNHEY and CDR2 SMNVEV (reference sequence). Trimming took 2 bases from V and 4 from J, leaving 9 bases between them. The CDR3 reads CASSLTGINQPQHF. In DNA form, the CDR3 reads TGTGCCAGCAGTTTAACAGGGATAAATCAGCCCCAGCATTTT.

The rearrangement joins TRBV10-2 to TRBJ1-2; D call uncertain. Germline V gene data show CDR1 as WSHSY and CDR2 as SAAADI. The CDR3 length is 12 residues. Trimming removed 6 bases from V and 3 bases from J, with 8 bases in between. CDR3 region: CASSPGDYGYTF. CDR3 nucleotide sequence: TGCGCCAGCAGCCCGGGAGACTATGGCTACACCTTC.

The chain employs TRBV18 and TRBJ2-5; weak D call: TRBD1 (5 bases). CDR1 is KGHSH, CDR2 LQKENI, per germline. The CDR3 loop spans 14 amino acids. V lost 2 bases, J lost 2 bases, and 9 bases lay in between. In DNA, the CDR3 is TGTGCCAGCTCACCAGGGGCCCCACAAGAGACCCAGTACTTC. This gives the protein CASSPGAPQETQYF.

The CDR3 here is CASSQDRDRGPGGLFF. As DNA, the CDR3 is TGTGCCAGCAGCCAAGATCGGGACAGGGGGCCTGGGGGCCTGTTTTTT. The chain recombines TRBV14 with TRBJ2-2; 12 positions agree with TRBD1. The CDR3 is 16 amino acids. Trimming at V came to 0 bases and at J to 14 bases, leaving 10 bases not matched to a gene. Germline-derived CDR1 and CDR2 are SGHDN and FVKESK.

The chain employs TRBV5-4 and TRBJ2-3, with D tentatively TRBD1 (6 bases). Germline CDR1 and CDR2: SGHNT and YYREEE (reference sequence). This CDR3 region has 15 residues. Deletions cut 4 bases from V and 9 bases from J, with 21 bases between. The chain's CDR3 is CASSDAGDFSLTQYF. Written as DNA, the CDR3 is TGTGCCAGCAGCGATGCAGGGGATTTTAGTTTGACGCAGTATTTT. The variable domain in full, completed from reference TRBV5-4 and TRBJ2-3, reads ETGVTQSPTHLIKTRGQQVTLRCSSQSGHNTVSWYQQALGQGPQFIFQYYREEENGRGNFPPRFSGLQFPNYSSELNVNALELDDSALYLCASSDAGDFSLTQYFGPGTRLTVL.

The J gene is TRBJ2-1, the V gene TRBV9; no clear D. V lost 4 bases, J lost 2 bases, and 10 bases lay in between. The CDR3 runs to 14 residues. Germline lookup yields CDR1 SGDLS and CDR2 YYNGEE. CDR3 DNA sequence: TGTGCCAGCAGCTCGAGACTTGCCTACAATGAGCAGTTCTTC. It translates to CASSSRLAYNEQFF. Combining the CDR3 with reference TRBV9 and TRBJ2-1 gives the whole variable domain DSGVTQTPKHLITATGQRVTLRCSPRSGDLSVYWYQQSLDQGLQFLIQYYNGEERAKGNILERFSAQQFPDLHSELNLSSLELGDSALYFCASSSRLAYNEQFFGPGTRLTVL.

The chain employs TRBV6-6 and TRBJ1-4; D might be TRBD1 (5 bases). Germline V gene data show CDR1 as MNHNY and CDR2 as SVGAGI (reference sequence). The CDR3 sequence is 16 residues long. With 4 bases removed from V and 4 bases from J, the gap between germline ends came to 16 bases. DNA for the CDR3: TGTGCCAGCAGTTTCCCCCGGGACCCGGGTAATGAAAAACTGTTTTTT. Its protein product is CASSFPRDPGNEKLFF.

The chain combines TRBV7-9 with TRBJ2-1; 7 nucleotides align to TRBD2. Losses at the gene ends were 5 bases for V and 3 bases for J; bases not matched to a gene: 4. Looked up from germline, CDR1 is SEHNR and CDR2 is FQNEAQ (reference sequence). CDR3 size: 14 residues. The CDR3 loop is CASSPSGFYNEQFF. CDR3 in DNA: TGTGCCAGCAGCCCTAGCGGTTTCTACAATGAGCAGTTCTTC.

The chain links TRBV7-7 to TRBJ2-5; 10 bases line up with TRBD2. Per the germline V gene, CDR1 is SSHAT and CDR2 is FNYEAQ (reference sequence). The CDR3 length is 16 residues. With 0 bases clipped from V and 1 base from J, the junction kept 2 bases outside the gene matches. The CDR3 reads CASSLAASGSQETQYF. The CDR3 DNA reads as TGTGCCAGCAGCTTAGCGGCTAGCGGGAGCCAAGAGACCCAGTACTTC.

The rearrangement links TRBV30 to TRBJ1-2, with a weak D call TRBD1 (5 bases). Between the trimmed V and J ends, which lost 4 bases and 3 bases, there was a span of 15 bases. The CDR3 has 14 residues. Germline V CDR1 and CDR2: GTSNPN, SVGIG (reference sequence). In DNA form, the CDR3 reads TGTGCCTGGACTCCCGGGACCGAAGACTATGGCTACACCTTC. This encodes CAWTPGTEDYGYTF.

The chain joins TRBV28 to TRBJ2-5; D is ambiguous. This CDR3 has 13 amino acids. The germline gives CDR1 MDHEN, CDR2 SYDVKM. Trimming took off 5 bases at V and 2 bases at J, with 9 bases between the two ends. In DNA, the CDR3 is TGTGCCAGCAGTAGGAACCTTCAAGAGACCCAGTACTTC. Amino acids: CASSRNLQETQYF.

The V call is TRBV7-9, the J call TRBJ1-3; 9 nucleotides agree with TRBD1. Germline assignment: CDR1 SEHNR and CDR2 FQNEAQ (reference sequence). CDR3 length: 14 residues. V gave up 5 bases and J gave up 11 bases; unmatched junction bases: 10. The CDR3 nucleotides read TGTGCCAGCAGCCCCCGGACAGGGGAAACAGCCATATATTTT. This gives the protein CASSPRTGETAIYF.

J is TRBJ2-5 and V is TRBV18, with TRBD2 identical over 8 bases. Germline assignment: CDR1 KGHSH and CDR2 LQKENI. The CDR3 is made up of 14 amino acids. V shed 4 bases, J shed 5 bases, and the junction held 6 bases outside the gene matches. CDR3 nucleotides: TGTGCCAGCTCACTCGGGGGGGGCGCGGAGACCCAGTACTTC. It specifies CASSLGGGAETQYF.

This sequence joins TRBV5-6 and TRBJ2-1; the D call may be TRBD1 or TRBD2 (5 bases each). CDR1 is SGHDT, CDR2 YYEEEE, per germline. CDR3 size: 14 residues. Deletions cut 4 bases from V and 6 bases from J, with 14 bases between. CDR3 loop: CASSVEGRSNEQFF. DNA for the CDR3: TGTGCCAGCAGCGTCGAGGGGCGCAGCAATGAGCAGTTCTTC.

The chain combines TRBV25-1 with TRBJ2-5; 8 bases map to TRBD2. CDR3 length equals 17 residues. J was trimmed by 2 bases and V by 2 bases; bases with no gene match: 10. Germline lookup yields CDR1 MGHDK and CDR2 SYGVNS. The CDR3 DNA sequence: TGTGCCAGCAGTGAAATGTACGGACTAGCAGTTCAAGAGACCCAGTACTTC. Translating it yields CASSEMYGLAVQETQYF.

V is TRBV18 and J is TRBJ2-6; the D gene is possibly TRBD1 (5 bases). CDR1 is KGHSH and CDR2 is LQKENI in the germline V gene. CDR3 size: 18 residues. The ends were cut back, 3 bases at V and 1 base at J, with 16 bases in the middle. CDR3 in DNA: TGTGCCAGCTCACCTAAGGGGCCTGGGCAATCTGGGGCCAACGTCCTGACTTTC. It yields the protein CASSPKGPGQSGANVLTF.

This clone was seen a handful of times. The genes are TRBV9 and TRBJ1-1, with 7 bases lining up with TRBD1. J was trimmed by 5 bases and V by 7 bases; bases with no gene match: 17. The CDR3 sequence is 16 residues long. Germline V gives CDR1 SGDLS, CDR2 YYNGEE. CDR3 residues: CASPPAGTEEGTEAFF. The CDR3 DNA is TGTGCCAGCCCTCCTGCCGGGACAGAAGAGGGAACTGAAGCTTTCTTT.

The chain has TRBV11-1 and TRBJ2-1; 9 bases line up with TRBD2. The length of the CDR3 is 17 residues. J gave up 7 bases and V 3 bases, and 13 bases lay outside the gene matches. Germline V gives CDR1 SGHAT, CDR2 FQDESV (reference sequence). The CDR3 region is CASSFLAGVKKGNEQFF. The CDR3 DNA sequence: TGTGCCAGCAGCTTTTTAGCGGGAGTAAAAAAAGGGAATGAGCAGTTCTTC.

The gene calls are TRBV5-1 and TRBJ2-1, with 10 bases that match TRBD1. Germline-derived CDR1 and CDR2 are SGHRS and YFSETQ. The CDR3 extends over 18 amino acids. V was clipped by 4 bases and J by 6 bases; unmatched bases: 16. The CDR3 bases are TGCGCCAGCAGCCTGGATCCTGGTTTTAGGGACAGGGGCAATGAGCAGTTCTTC. This codes for CASSLDPGFRDRGNEQFF.

The chain links TRBV10-3 to TRBJ2-6; perhaps TRBD1 as D (6 bases). V was shortened by 8 bases and J by 0 bases, with 14 bases between the two germline ends. Germline CDR1 and CDR2: ENHRY and SYGVKD. This CDR3 has 16 amino acids. This CDR3 reads CAIRMNRDSGANVLTF. CDR3 bases: TGTGCCATCCGGATGAACAGGGACTCTGGGGCCAACGTCCTGACTTTC.

The V call is TRBV4-2, the J call TRBJ1-3; weak D call: TRBD1 (5 bases). V shed 0 bases and J shed 0 bases, with 9 bases lying between them. The germline CDR1 and CDR2 sequences are LGHNA and YNFKEQ. The CDR3 length is 16 residues. For the CDR3, the DNA is TGTGCCAGCAGCCAAGATGGGGCCCGCTCTGGAAACACCATATATTTT. This codes for CASSQDGARSGNTIYF.